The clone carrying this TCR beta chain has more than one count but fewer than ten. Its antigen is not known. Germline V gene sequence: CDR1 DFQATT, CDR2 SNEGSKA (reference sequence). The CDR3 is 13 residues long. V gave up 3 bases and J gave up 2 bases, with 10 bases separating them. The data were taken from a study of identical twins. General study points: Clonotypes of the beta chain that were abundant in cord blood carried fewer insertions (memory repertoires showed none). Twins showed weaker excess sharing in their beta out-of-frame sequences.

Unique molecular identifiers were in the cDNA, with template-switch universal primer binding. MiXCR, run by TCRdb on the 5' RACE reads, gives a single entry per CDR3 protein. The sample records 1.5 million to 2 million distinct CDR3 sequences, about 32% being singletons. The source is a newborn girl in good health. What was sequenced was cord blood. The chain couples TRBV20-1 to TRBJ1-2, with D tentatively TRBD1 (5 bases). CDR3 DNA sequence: TGCAGTGCTAGGGGACCTACGAACTATGGCTACACCTTC. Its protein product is CSARGPTNYGYTF.